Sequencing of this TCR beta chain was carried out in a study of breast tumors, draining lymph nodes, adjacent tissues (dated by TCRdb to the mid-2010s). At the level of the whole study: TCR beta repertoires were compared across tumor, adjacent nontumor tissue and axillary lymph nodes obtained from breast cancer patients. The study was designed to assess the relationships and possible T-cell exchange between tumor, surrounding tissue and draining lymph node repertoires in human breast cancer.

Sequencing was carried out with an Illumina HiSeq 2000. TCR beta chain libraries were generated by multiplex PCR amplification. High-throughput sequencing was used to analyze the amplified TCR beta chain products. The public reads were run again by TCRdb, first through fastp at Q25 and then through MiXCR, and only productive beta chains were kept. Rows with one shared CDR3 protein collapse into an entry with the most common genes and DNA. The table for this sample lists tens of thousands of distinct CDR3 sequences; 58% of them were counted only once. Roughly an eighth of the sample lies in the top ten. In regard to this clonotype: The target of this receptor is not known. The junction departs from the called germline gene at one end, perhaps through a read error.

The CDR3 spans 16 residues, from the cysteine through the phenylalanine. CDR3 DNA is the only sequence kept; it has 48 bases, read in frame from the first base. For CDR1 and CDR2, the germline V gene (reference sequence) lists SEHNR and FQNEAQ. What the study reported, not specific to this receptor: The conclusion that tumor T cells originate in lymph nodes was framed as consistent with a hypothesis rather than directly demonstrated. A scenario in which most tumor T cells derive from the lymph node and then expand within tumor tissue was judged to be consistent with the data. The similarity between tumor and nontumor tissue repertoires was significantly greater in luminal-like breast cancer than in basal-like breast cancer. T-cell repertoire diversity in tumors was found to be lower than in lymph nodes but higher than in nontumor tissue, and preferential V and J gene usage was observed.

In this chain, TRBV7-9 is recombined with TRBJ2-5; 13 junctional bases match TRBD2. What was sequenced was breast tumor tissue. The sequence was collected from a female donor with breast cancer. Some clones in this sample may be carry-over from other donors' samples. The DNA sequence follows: TGTGCCAGCAGCAAAGGGACTAGCGGGACCCAAGAGACCCAGTGCTTC. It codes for CASSKGTSGTQETQCF.